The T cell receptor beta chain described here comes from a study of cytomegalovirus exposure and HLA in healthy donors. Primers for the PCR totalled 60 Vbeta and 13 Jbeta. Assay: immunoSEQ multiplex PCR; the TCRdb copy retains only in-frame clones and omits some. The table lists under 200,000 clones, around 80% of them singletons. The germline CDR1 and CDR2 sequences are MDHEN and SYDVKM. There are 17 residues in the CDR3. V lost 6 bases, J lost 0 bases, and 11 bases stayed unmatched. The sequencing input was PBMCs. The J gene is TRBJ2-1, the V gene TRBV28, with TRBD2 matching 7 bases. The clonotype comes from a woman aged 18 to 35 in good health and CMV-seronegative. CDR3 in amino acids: CASSTTSSGASYNEQFF. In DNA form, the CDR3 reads TGTGCCAGCAGCACAACTTCTAGCGGAGCCTCCTACAATGAGCAGTTCTTC.